This TCR beta chain was profiled in a study of molecular identifiers for immune sequencing clone quantification. Study-level points and caveats: More than 97% of effector molecules, versus under 1% of naive-cell molecules, belonged to clones above 20 RNA copies.

This clonotype was recorded many times. Its antigen is not known. Each CDR3 protein is one row after TCRdb ran MiXCR on the PCR reads. The data contain about half a million distinct CDR3 sequences, over 20% of them singletons. Germline V gives CDR1 DFQATT, CDR2 SNEGSKA (reference sequence). The CDR3 is made up of 14 amino acids. V lost 6 bases, J lost 2 bases, and 16 bases lay in between. The chain combines TRBV20-1 with TRBJ2-5, with D tentatively TRBD2 (5 bases). This receptor was identified in a human donor in good health. Some libraries in this study had Jurkat cell RNA spiked in. Sequences were obtained from naive CD8+ T cells from blood, with Jurkat cell RNA spiked in. Subset defined: FACS-sorted CD8+CD4-CCR7+CD45RA+ naive T cells. In DNA form, the CDR3 reads TGCAGTGCCAATGCGGACTTAGGGCAAGAGACCCAGTACTTC. This codes for CSANADLGQETQYF.